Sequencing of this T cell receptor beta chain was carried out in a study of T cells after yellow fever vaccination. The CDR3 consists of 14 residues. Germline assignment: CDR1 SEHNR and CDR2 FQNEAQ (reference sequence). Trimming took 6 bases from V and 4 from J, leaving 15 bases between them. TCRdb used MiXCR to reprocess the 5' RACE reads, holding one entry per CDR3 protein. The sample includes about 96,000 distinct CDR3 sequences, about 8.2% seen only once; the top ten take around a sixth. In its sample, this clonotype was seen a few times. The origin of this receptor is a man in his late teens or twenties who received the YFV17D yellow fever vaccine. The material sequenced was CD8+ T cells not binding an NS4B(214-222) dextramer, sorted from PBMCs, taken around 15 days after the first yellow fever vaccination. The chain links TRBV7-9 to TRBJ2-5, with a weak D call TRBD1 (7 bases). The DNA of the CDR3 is TGTGCCAGCAGTGGAGGGGGCGCGGGAGAGACCCAGTACTTC. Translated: CASSGGGAGETQYF.